The rows below give T cell receptor beta chains drawn from one sample of a study of cytomegalovirus exposure and HLA in healthy donors. Profiled with immunoSEQ multiplex PCR; TCRdb holds only in-frame clones, not every one. This sample has about 130,000 clones, with approximately 9% found just once. The sequencing input was PBMCs. Receptors were obtained from a woman between 40 and 55 years old in good health and CMV-seropositive. The CDR3 runs from the conserved cysteine through the conserved F or W. The D gene is left open where the match is weak. Clone size is not always given. Where it is, it says once, few, many or a class for expanded clones.

J gene | V gene | clone size | D gene | CDR3 protein | CDR3 DNA
TRBJ2-1 | TRBV7-9 | few | TRBD2 | CASSWTSGGTYNEQFF | TGTGCCAGCAGTTGGACTAGCGGGGGAACCTACAATGAGCAGTTCTTC
TRBJ2-2 | TRBV5-1 | . | . | CASSLESAGELFF | TGCGCCAGCAGCTTGGAATCCGCCGGGGAGCTGTTTTTT
TRBJ1-1 | TRBV6-6 | . | . | CASRTYQGGTEAFF | TGTGCCAGCAGGACCTACCAGGGTGGCACTGAAGCTTTCTTT
TRBJ1-2 | TRBV5-1 | few | TRBD1 | CASSLTGGTDYGYTF | TGCGCCAGCAGCTTGACGGGCGGGACAGACTATGGCTACACCTTC
TRBJ1-2 | TRBV2 | . | . | CASSEDIYMFSYTF | TGTGCCAGCAGTGAAGATATTTATATGTTTAGCTACACCTTC
TRBJ2-5 | TRBV4-1 | few | TRBD1 | CASSQWALQGADGETQYF | TGCGCCAGCAGCCAATGGGCCCTACAGGGGGCGGACGGGGAGACCCAGTACTTC
TRBJ2-7 | TRBV6-6 | many | . | CASTLGQPSYEQYF | TGTGCCAGCACTCTCGGACAGCCTTCCTACGAGCAGTACTTC
TRBJ1-5 | TRBV5-1 | few | . | CASSLREDQPQHF | TGCGCCAGCAGCCTGCGGGAAGATCAGCCCCAGCATTTT
TRBJ2-1 | TRBV29-1 | . | . | CSVHPRGGGNNEQFF | TGCAGCGTTCACCCGAGGGGGGGCGGAAACAATGAGCAGTTCTTC
TRBJ1-3 | TRBV29-1 | . | TRBD1 | CSVVTGWSSGNTIYF | TGCAGCGTGGTGACAGGGTGGTCCTCTGGAAACACCATATATTTT
TRBJ1-1 | TRBV6-5 | . | . | CASSYSIHGNTEAFF | TGTGCCAGCAGTTACTCGATTCACGGGAACACTGAAGCTTTCTTT
TRBJ2-7 | TRBV13 | few | TRBD1 | CASSLGSGQGTYEQYF | TGTGCCAGCAGCTTAGGGTCGGGACAGGGGACCTACGAGCAGTACTTC
TRBJ2-1 | TRBV4-2 | . | TRBD2 | CASSHNRFGRGGHSYNEQFF | TGTGCCAGCAGCCATAACCGCTTTGGGCGGGGGGGACACTCCTACAATGAGCAGTTCTTC
TRBJ1-3 | TRBV28 | . | TRBD1 | CASSLFAADRVWGALGNTIYF | TGTGCCAGCAGTTTATTTGCCGCGGACAGGGTGTGGGGGGCACTAGGAAACACCATATATTTT
TRBJ1-1 | TRBV29-1 | . | . | CSGGLDFIEAFF | TGCAGCGGCGGACTGGACTTTATTGAAGCTTTCTTT
TRBJ1-1 | TRBV19 | . | TRBD1 | CASRPVDRDTTGWTEAFF | TGTGCCAGTAGACCGGTGGACAGGGACACTACAGGGTGGACTGAAGCTTTCTTT
TRBJ1-5 | TRBV19 | . | TRBD1 | CASSRGGTGTYSNQPQHF | TGTGCCAGTAGTAGGGGGGGGACAGGGACATATAGCAATCAGCCCCAGCATTTT
TRBJ2-7 | TRBV5-8 | few | TRBD1 | CASSLELGAGGGYEQYF | TGTGCCAGCAGCTTGGAGCTTGGGGCAGGGGGCGGCTACGAGCAGTACTTC